A selection of T cell receptor beta chains follows, all from one sample in a study of shared clonotypes between healthy human individuals. This table comes from immunoSEQ multiplex PCR, and its TCRdb copy is limited to in-frame clones, with some not included. The data show approximately 2,000,000 clones, about 94% seen once. Sequenced material: naive CD8+ T cells from PBMCs. All receptors come from a man in his late teens or twenties in good health. Some clones in this sample may be carry-over from other donors' samples. The CDR3 runs from the conserved cysteine through the conserved F or W. Fields, in order: V gene, J gene, clone size, D gene, CDR3 DNA, CDR3 protein. D genes are given only for firm matches. Size is omitted from some rows. Given values are once, few, many or a class for expanded clones.

v_call: TRBV28; j_call: TRBJ2-7; clone_size: -; d_call: TRBD2; cdr3_nt: TGTGCCAGCACCCTGACTAGCGGGGCCTACGAGCAGTACTTC; cdr3_aa: CASTLTSGAYEQYF
v_call: TRBV27; j_call: TRBJ1-2; clone_size: -; d_call: -; cdr3_nt: TGTGCCAGCAGCCCCCAGACAGCTACCTATGGCTACACCTTC; cdr3_aa: CASSPQTATYGYTF
v_call: TRBV6-4; j_call: TRBJ2-3; clone_size: -; d_call: -; cdr3_nt: TGTGCCAGCAGTGACGGAATCGGTTATACGCAGTATTTT; cdr3_aa: CASSDGIGYTQYF
v_call: TRBV9; j_call: TRBJ1-1; clone_size: few; d_call: -; cdr3_nt: TGTGCCAGCAGCGCATCGGACAGCATGAACACTGAAGCTTTCTTT; cdr3_aa: CASSASDSMNTEAFF
v_call: TRBV28; j_call: TRBJ1-2; clone_size: -; d_call: TRBD1; cdr3_nt: TGTGCCAGCAGACCTACAGGGGAGGTACCCTATGGCTACACCTTC; cdr3_aa: CASRPTGEVPYGYTF
v_call: TRBV11-3; j_call: TRBJ2-3; clone_size: -; d_call: -; cdr3_nt: TGTGCCAGCAGCTCGGTGACGGGCGAAGATACGCAGTATTTT; cdr3_aa: CASSSVTGEDTQYF
v_call: TRBV5-1; j_call: TRBJ2-7; clone_size: -; d_call: -; cdr3_nt: TGCGCCAGCAGCTTTTTCCCAGCGGATAACTACGAGCAGTACTTC; cdr3_aa: CASSFFPADNYEQYF
v_call: TRBV28; j_call: TRBJ1-4; clone_size: -; d_call: -; cdr3_nt: TGTGCCAGCAGTTTGCGGGGGGGCGCAACTAATGAAAAACTGTTTTTT; cdr3_aa: CASSLRGGATNEKLFF
v_call: TRBV27; j_call: TRBJ1-2; clone_size: -; d_call: -; cdr3_nt: TGTGCCAGCAGTTTGGGGGGTGGTACCCTAGGAGGCTACACCTTC; cdr3_aa: CASSLGGGTLGGYTF
v_call: TRBV18; j_call: TRBJ2-1; clone_size: once; d_call: TRBD2; cdr3_nt: TGTGCCAGCCACGGACTAGCGGGAGTTGTTGAGCAGTTCTTC; cdr3_aa: CASHGLAGVVEQFF
v_call: TRBV7-3; j_call: TRBJ2-1; clone_size: few; d_call: -; cdr3_nt: TGTGCCAGCAGCTTATCTGTCGGCGACAATGAGCAGTTCTTC; cdr3_aa: CASSLSVGDNEQFF
v_call: TRBV10-1; j_call: TRBJ2-1; clone_size: -; d_call: TRBD2; cdr3_nt: TGCGCCAGCAGTGAATTTAGGACTAGCGGGGGTGAGCAGTTCTTC; cdr3_aa: CASSEFRTSGGEQFF
v_call: TRBV18; j_call: TRBJ2-7; clone_size: -; d_call: TRBD1; cdr3_nt: TGTGCCAGCTCACCACCGGGACAGGGGGCCCACGAGCAGTACTTC; cdr3_aa: CASSPPGQGAHEQYF
v_call: TRBV11-2; j_call: TRBJ2-7; clone_size: -; d_call: TRBD1; cdr3_nt: TGTGCCAGCAGCTCCAGACAGGGGGCGAGGCGCGAGCAGTACTTC; cdr3_aa: CASSSRQGARREQYF
v_call: TRBV5-1; j_call: TRBJ2-7; clone_size: -; d_call: -; cdr3_nt: TGCGCCAGCAGCTTGGTGTCCCCCTACTCCTACGAGCAGTACTTC; cdr3_aa: CASSLVSPYSYEQYF
v_call: TRBV10-3; j_call: TRBJ2-1; clone_size: -; d_call: TRBD1; cdr3_nt: TGTGCCATCAGTGAGTTCTACGGACAGGGGGATAACAATGAGCAGTTCTTC; cdr3_aa: CAISEFYGQGDNNEQFF
v_call: TRBV6-4; j_call: TRBJ2-1; clone_size: -; d_call: TRBD2; cdr3_nt: TGTGCCAGCAGTGATCGCGGGGGGAATTCGAATGAGCAGTTCTTC; cdr3_aa: CASSDRGGNSNEQFF
v_call: TRBV10-3; j_call: TRBJ2-6; clone_size: -; d_call: TRBD1; cdr3_nt: TGTGCCATCGGTCCCGGGACAGAAACCTATAGCTCTGGGGCCAACGTCCTGACTTTC; cdr3_aa: CAIGPGTETYSSGANVLTF
v_call: TRBV7-9; j_call: TRBJ2-2; clone_size: -; d_call: TRBD2; cdr3_nt: TGTGCCAGCAGCTTAGCGGTCGGGAGGGGAGGCACCGGGGAGCTGTTTTTT; cdr3_aa: CASSLAVGRGGTGELFF
v_call: TRBV2; j_call: TRBJ2-7; clone_size: -; d_call: TRBD1; cdr3_nt: TGTGCCAGCAGCCCACGACAGGGGCGACCCTACGAGCAGTACTTC; cdr3_aa: CASSPRQGRPYEQYF
v_call: TRBV9; j_call: TRBJ2-7; clone_size: -; d_call: -; cdr3_nt: TGTGCCAGCAGCGTAGAAGCTACTTCCTACGAGCAGTACTTC; cdr3_aa: CASSVEATSYEQYF
v_call: TRBV9; j_call: TRBJ2-7; clone_size: -; d_call: TRBD2; cdr3_nt: TGTGCCAGCAGCGCCGGGGGGGCCACCTACGAGCAGTACTTC; cdr3_aa: CASSAGGATYEQYF
v_call: TRBV28; j_call: TRBJ2-7; clone_size: -; d_call: -; cdr3_nt: TGTGCCAGCAGCCGCCGGGACTCCACCTACGAGCAGTACTTC; cdr3_aa: CASSRRDSTYEQYF
v_call: TRBV5-6; j_call: TRBJ1-2; clone_size: once; d_call: -; cdr3_nt: TGTGCCAGCAGCTTAAAGGGGAATCACTATGGCTACACCTTC; cdr3_aa: CASSLKGNHYGYTF
v_call: TRBV29-1; j_call: TRBJ2-7; clone_size: -; d_call: -; cdr3_nt: TGCAGCGTTGATGGAGGGAGTCCCTACGAGCAGTACTTC; cdr3_aa: CSVDGGSPYEQYF
v_call: TRBV5-1; j_call: TRBJ2-3; clone_size: -; d_call: TRBD2; cdr3_nt: TGCGCCTGTAGCCCCCTTAGCGGGATATCAGATACGCAGTATTTT; cdr3_aa: CACSPLSGISDTQYF
v_call: TRBV6-5; j_call: TRBJ1-1; clone_size: -; d_call: -; cdr3_nt: TGTGCCAGCAGGGGACGGTTTACGGGCACTGAAGCTTTCTTT; cdr3_aa: CASRGRFTGTEAFF
v_call: TRBV13; j_call: TRBJ2-7; clone_size: -; d_call: TRBD1; cdr3_nt: TGTGCCAGCAGCCCGAAGGGACAGGGGCTTTACGAGCAGTACTTC; cdr3_aa: CASSPKGQGLYEQYF
v_call: TRBV6-1; j_call: TRBJ1-5; clone_size: -; d_call: TRBD1; cdr3_nt: TGTGCCAGCAGTGAGATAGACAGGGGGATTGTACAGCCCCAGCATTTT; cdr3_aa: CASSEIDRGIVQPQHF
v_call: TRBV5-5; j_call: TRBJ1-5; clone_size: once; d_call: TRBD1; cdr3_nt: TGTGCCAGCAGCTTGGCCCAGGGGGCCCAGCCCCAGCATTTT; cdr3_aa: CASSLAQGAQPQHF
v_call: TRBV14; j_call: TRBJ2-1; clone_size: once; d_call: TRBD2; cdr3_nt: TGTGCCAGTAGTAGCGGGAGCTCCTACAATGAGCAGTTCTTC; cdr3_aa: CASSSGSSYNEQFF